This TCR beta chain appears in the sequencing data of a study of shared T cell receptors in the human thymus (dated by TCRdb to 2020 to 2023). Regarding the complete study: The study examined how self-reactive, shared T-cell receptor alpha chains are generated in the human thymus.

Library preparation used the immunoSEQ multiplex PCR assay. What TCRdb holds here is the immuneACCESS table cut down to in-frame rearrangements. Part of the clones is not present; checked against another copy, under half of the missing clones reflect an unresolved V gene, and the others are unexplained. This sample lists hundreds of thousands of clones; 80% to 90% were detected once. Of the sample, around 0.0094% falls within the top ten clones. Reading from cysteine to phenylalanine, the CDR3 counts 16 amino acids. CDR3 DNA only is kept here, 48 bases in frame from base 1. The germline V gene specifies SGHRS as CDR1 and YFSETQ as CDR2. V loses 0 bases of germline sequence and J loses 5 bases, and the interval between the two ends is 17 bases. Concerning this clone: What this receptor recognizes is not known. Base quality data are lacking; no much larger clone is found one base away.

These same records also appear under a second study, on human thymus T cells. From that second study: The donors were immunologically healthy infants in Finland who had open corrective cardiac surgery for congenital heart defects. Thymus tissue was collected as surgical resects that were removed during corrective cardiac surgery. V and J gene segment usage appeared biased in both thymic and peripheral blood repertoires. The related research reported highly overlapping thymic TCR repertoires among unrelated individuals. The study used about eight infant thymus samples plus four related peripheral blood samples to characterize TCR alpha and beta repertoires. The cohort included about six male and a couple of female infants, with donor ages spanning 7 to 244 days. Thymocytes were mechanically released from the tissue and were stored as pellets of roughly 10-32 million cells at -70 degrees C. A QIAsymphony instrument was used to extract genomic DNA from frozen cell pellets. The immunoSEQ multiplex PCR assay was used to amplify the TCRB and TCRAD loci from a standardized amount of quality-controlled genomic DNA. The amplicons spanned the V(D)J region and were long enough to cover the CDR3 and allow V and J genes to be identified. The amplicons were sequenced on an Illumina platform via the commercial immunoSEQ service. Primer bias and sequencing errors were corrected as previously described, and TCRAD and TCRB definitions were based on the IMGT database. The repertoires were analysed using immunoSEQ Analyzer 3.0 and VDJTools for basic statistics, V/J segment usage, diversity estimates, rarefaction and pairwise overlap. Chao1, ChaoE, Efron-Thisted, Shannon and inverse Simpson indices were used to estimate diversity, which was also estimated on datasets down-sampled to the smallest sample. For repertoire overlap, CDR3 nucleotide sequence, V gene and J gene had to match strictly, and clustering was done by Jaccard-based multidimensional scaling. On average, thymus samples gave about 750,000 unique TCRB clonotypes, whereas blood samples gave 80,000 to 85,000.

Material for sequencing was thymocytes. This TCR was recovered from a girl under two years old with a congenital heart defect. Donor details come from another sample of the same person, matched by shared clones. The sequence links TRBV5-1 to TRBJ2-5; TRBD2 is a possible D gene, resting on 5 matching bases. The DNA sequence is TGCGCCAGCAGCTTGGTGAGGGAGAGGAGTTTGGAGACCCAGTACTTC. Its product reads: CASSLVRERSLETQYF.